One sample yielded the 30 T cell receptor beta chains listed below, sequenced in a study of cytomegalovirus exposure and HLA in healthy donors. The PCR used 60 Vbeta and 13 Jbeta primers. Measured with immunoSEQ multiplex PCR; TCRdb has only the in-frame clones, and not every one. Seen here are 90,000 to 120,000 clones, around 74% observed once, and the top ten hold 12% to 15%. Sequences were obtained from PBMCs. These receptors were collected from a woman in her thirties or forties in good health and CMV-seropositive.

The chain has TRBV5-1 and TRBJ2-1; D is unclear. Germline V gene data show CDR1 as SGHRS and CDR2 as YFSETQ. Trimming removed 6 bases from V and 7 bases from J, with 17 bases in between. This CDR3 is built from 14 residues. The CDR3 reads CASTPLTFTNEQFF. For the CDR3, the DNA is TGCGCCAGCACCCCTCTCACGTTCACTAATGAGCAGTTCTTC.

This chain links TRBV29-1 with TRBJ1-4; D might be TRBD1 (6 bases). V was cut by 6 bases and J by 3 bases, with 14 bases left in between. The V gene's germline CDR1 is SQVTM and CDR2 ANQGSEA. This CDR3 comprises 14 residues. The CDR3 DNA reads as TGCAGCGTAGAAACAGGGCTAGCTAATGAAAAACTGTTTTTT. Translated, it gives CSVETGLANEKLFF.

The chain is built from TRBV5-6 and TRBJ2-1; 14 bases agree with TRBD2. CDR1 and CDR2 from the germline V gene are SGHDT and YYEEEE. The length of the CDR3 is 18 residues. V lost 6 bases to trimming and J lost 8 bases; unmatched junction nucleotides: 16. As DNA, the CDR3 is TGTGCCAGCATGATCGGGACTAGCGGGGGCCAGGGTCTCTATGAGCAGTTCTTC. It translates to CASMIGTSGGQGLYEQFF.

V is TRBV4-1 and J is TRBJ1-4; 9 bases fit TRBD1. J gave up 5 bases and V 4 bases, and 8 bases lay outside the gene matches. Germline V lookup: CDR1 MGHRA, CDR2 YSYEKL. CDR3 length: 16 amino acids. The DNA of the CDR3 is TGCGCCAGCAGCCCCAGAAGGGGGACAGGGAATGAAAAACTGTTTTTT. This encodes CASSPRRGTGNEKLFF.

This sequence joins TRBV2 and TRBJ2-5, with 11 bases matching TRBD2. The ends lost 9 bases at V and 5 bases at J; junction bases unmatched: 11. The CDR3 extends over 15 amino acids. From germline, CDR1 is SNHLY and CDR2 FYNNEI. The CDR3 spells CARTETSGATETQYF. DNA for the CDR3: TGTGCCAGAACCGAGACTAGCGGGGCTACGGAGACCCAGTACTTC.

The chain combines TRBV30 with TRBJ1-1; 9 bases agree with TRBD1. Germline CDR1 reads GTSNPN; CDR2 reads SVGIG (reference sequence). The V segment lost 3 bases and the J segment 5 bases; nucleotides outside the gene matches: 10. The CDR3 is 15 residues long. The CDR3 protein is CAWRKRTGVETEAFF. The CDR3 bases are TGTGCCTGGAGGAAAAGGACAGGGGTAGAAACTGAAGCTTTCTTT.

This chain joins TRBV30 and TRBJ1-3; 7 positions match TRBD1. Germline CDR1 and CDR2: GTSNPN and SVGIG (reference sequence). The CDR3 is 12 residues long. CDR3 protein: CAVSGGGNTIYF. Here the CDR3 DNA reads TGTGCTGTCTCAGGGGGGGGAAACACCATATATTTT. The full variable domain, rest sourced from reference TRBV30 and TRBJ1-3, is SQTIHQWPATLVQPVGSPLSLECTVEGTSNPNLYWYRQAAGRGLQLLFYSVGIGQISSEVPQNLSASRPQDRQFILSSKKLLLSDSGFYLCAVSGGGNTIYFGEGSWLTVV.

The J gene is TRBJ1-4, the V gene TRBV18; no reliable D call. V was pared by 5 bases and J by 8 bases, with 18 bases between. This CDR3 contains 15 residues. The germline V gene encodes CDR1 KGHSH and CDR2 LQKENI. CDR3 in amino acids: CASSGRAGNREKLFF. CDR3 nucleotide sequence: TGTGCCAGCTCAGGTCGGGCCGGGAACAGAGAAAAACTGTTTTTT.

This clone has a handful of counts. The rearrangement links TRBV30 to TRBJ1-1, with D uncertain. The V and J ends lost 4 bases and 0 bases respectively, with 15 bases between them. The V gene's germline CDR1 is GTSNPN and CDR2 SVGIG (reference sequence). The CDR3 has 15 amino acids. The CDR3 spells CAWNPKQRMNTEAFF. The CDR3 nucleotides read TGTGCCTGGAACCCTAAACAGAGAATGAACACTGAAGCTTTCTTT.

A remark on this clone: The junction and the germline gene differ at one end; a read error may be behind it. The rearrangement uses TRBV5-1 and TRBJ1-4, with 9 bases that match TRBD1. The germline gives CDR1 SGHRS, CDR2 YFSETQ. The CDR3 spans 15 residues. CDR3 loop: CASTLSGTGSEKLFF. CDR3 DNA: TGCGCCAGCACCTTGTCCGGGACAGGGTCTGAAAAACTGTTTTTT.

The gene calls are TRBV2 and TRBJ2-7, with D possibly matching TRBD1 (6 bases). The CDR3 is made up of 15 amino acids. Germline loops: CDR1 SNHLY, CDR2 FYNNEI. The germline V and J ends were trimmed by 5 bases and 3 bases, with 17 bases remaining between them. For the CDR3, the DNA is TGTGCCAGCAGTCCAAACTCTAACAGGGTCTACGAGCAGTACTTC. Translating it yields CASSPNSNRVYEQYF.

The genes are TRBV5-1 and TRBJ1-1; maybe TRBD1 (5 bases). Looked up from germline, CDR1 is SGHRS and CDR2 is YFSETQ. Between the trimmed V and J ends, which lost 2 bases and 0 bases, there was a span of 11 bases. This CDR3 comprises 15 residues. CDR3 DNA: TGCGCCAGCAGCTTAGGGGCAGACATGAACACTGAAGCTTTCTTT. As protein: CASSLGADMNTEAFF. The full variable domain, completed using reference TRBV5-1 and TRBJ1-1, is KAGVTQTPRYLIKTRGQQVTLSCSPISGHRSVSWYQQTPGQGLQFLFEYFSETQRNKGNFPGRFSGRQFSNSRSEMNVSTLELGDSALYLCASSLGADMNTEAFFGQGTRLTVV.

The chain has TRBV5-1 and TRBJ1-1, with D unresolved. Trimming stripped 1 base from V and 0 bases from J, with 10 bases between. CDR1 is SGHRS, CDR2 YFSETQ, per germline. The length of the CDR3 is 15 residues. CDR3 sequence: CASSLYPGLNTEAFF. The CDR3 DNA sequence: TGCGCCAGCAGCTTGTATCCGGGTTTGAACACTGAAGCTTTCTTT.

The chain is built from TRBV5-1 and TRBJ2-5; TRBD2 agrees at 12 bases. This CDR3 is 14 amino acids long. Germline CDR1 reads SGHRS; CDR2 reads YFSETQ. V lost 3 bases, J lost 5 bases, and 2 bases stayed unmatched. The CDR3 protein is CASSSTSGGETQYF. In nucleotides, the CDR3 is TGCGCCAGCAGCTCCACTAGCGGGGGGGAGACCCAGTACTTC.

This chain joins TRBV9 and TRBJ1-4, with TRBD1 as a possible D gene (5 bases). Germline V gives CDR1 SGDLS, CDR2 YYNGEE. There are 14 residues in the CDR3. V lost 0 bases, J lost 8 bases, and 11 bases lay in between. The CDR3 loop is CASSVVGASEKLFF. In DNA form, the CDR3 reads TGTGCCAGCAGCGTAGTAGGGGCAAGCGAAAAACTGTTTTTT.

CDR3 coding DNA: TGCGCCAGCAGCCAACGGGGAGCGGACTCTGGAAACACCATATATTTT. Its translation is CASSQRGADSGNTIYF. The chain links TRBV4-3 to TRBJ1-3; D gene uncertain. Trimming cost V 2 bases and J 0 bases, with 11 bases left between them. The CDR3 is 16 amino acids. In germline, CDR1 is LGHNA, CDR2 YSLEER.

The chain employs TRBV6-1 and TRBJ1-5; D might be TRBD1 (6 bases). There are 15 residues in the CDR3. CDR1 and CDR2 from the germline V gene are MNHNS and SASEGT. With 3 bases removed from V and 8 bases from J, the gap between germline ends came to 17 bases. CDR3 amino acids: CASSEPDRPAKPQHF. CDR3 sequence (DNA): TGTGCCAGCAGTGAGCCCGACAGGCCCGCAAAGCCCCAGCATTTT.

This clone appeared a few times. The DNA for the CDR3 is TGTGCCAGCAGCTTAGCGTCCCCGGGACAGCAAGTCTCCTACGAGCAGTACTTC. Protein product: CASSLASPGQQVSYEQYF. V is TRBV7-2 and J is TRBJ2-7; 7 bases agree with TRBD1. The CDR3 is 18 residues long. CDR1 and CDR2 from the germline V gene are SGHTA and FQGNSA. V lost 0 bases and J lost 0; bases outside the gene matches: 11.

This clone is judged hyperexpanded. The rearrangement uses TRBV25-1 and TRBJ2-1, with 9 bases lining up with TRBD1. The germline gives CDR1 MGHDK, CDR2 SYGVNS. The CDR3 sequence is 16 residues long. The ends lost 1 base at V and 4 bases at J; junction bases unmatched: 5. The DNA of the CDR3 is TGTGCCAGCAGTGAATTTAGGACAGGGGAATACAATGAGCAGTTCTTC. Protein sequence: CASSEFRTGEYNEQFF.

CDR3 DNA: TGTGCCAGCAGCCCCCGGGACAGGTACGCCTACGAGCAGTACTTC. Translation gives CASSPRDRYAYEQYF. The rearrangement joins TRBV6-5 to TRBJ2-7; 8 bases align to TRBD1. Germline loops: CDR1 MNHEY, CDR2 SVGAGI. V dropped 6 bases and J dropped 2; count of bases not matched to a gene: 9. The CDR3 spans 15 residues.

The chain carries TRBV6-1 and TRBJ2-1; tentative D call: TRBD1 (6 bases). The germline CDR1 and CDR2 sequences are MNHNS and SASEGT. V was clipped by 5 bases and J by 9 bases, with 11 bases between them. CDR3 length equals 12 residues. CDR3 coding DNA: TGTGCCAGCAGTAACAGGGATTTTGAGCAGTTCTTC. Protein sequence: CASSNRDFEQFF.

In its sample, this clone was seen a few times. V is TRBV29-1 and J is TRBJ2-3; 8 bases agree with TRBD1. From germline, CDR1 is SQVTM and CDR2 ANQGSEA. V gave up 7 bases and J gave up 2 bases; unmatched junction bases: 11. The CDR3 extends over 15 amino acids. The DNA for the CDR3 is TGCAGCGCCCCGAGGCCAGGGGGCAACACAGATACGCAGTATTTT. Translating it yields CSAPRPGGNTDTQYF.

This clone was seen a single time. The chain is built from TRBV7-3 and TRBJ2-7; 12 nucleotides match TRBD1. The CDR3 spans 13 residues. Looked up from germline, CDR1 is SGHTA and CDR2 is FQGTGA. Trimming took 5 bases from V and 7 from J; bases not matched to a gene: 3. CDR3 DNA: TGTGCCAGCAGCCGGGACAGGGGGCAGGAGCAGTACTTC. Amino acids: CASSRDRGQEQYF.

The chain carries TRBV5-6 and TRBJ1-4; 7 bases line up with TRBD1. V lost 3 bases, J lost 4 bases, and 6 bases stayed unmatched. Germline loops: CDR1 SGHDT, CDR2 YYEEEE. The CDR3 loop spans 15 amino acids. Here the CDR3 reads CASSYRQGFNEKLFF. The CDR3, as DNA: TGTGCCAGCAGCTATAGACAGGGATTTAATGAAAAACTGTTTTTT.

V and J are TRBV30 and TRBJ2-5, with D perhaps matching TRBD2 (5 bases). With the DNA end fitting TRBJ2-7 better, the J assignment may be wrong. The CDR3 spans 14 residues. CDR1 is GTSNPN and CDR2 is SVGIG in the germline V gene (reference sequence). The DNA of the CDR3 is TGTGCCTGGGGCCTCGGACTCTCCTCCTACGAGCAGTACTTC. This codes for CAWGLGLSSYEQYF.

V and J are TRBV19 and TRBJ1-1; D might be TRBD1 (5 bases). The CDR3 runs 14 residues. V was clipped by 4 bases and J by 7 bases, with 16 bases between them. From germline, CDR1 is LNHDA and CDR2 SQIVND (reference sequence). CDR3 nucleotide sequence: TGTGCCAGTAGTAGGTTGGCAGACAGTATTGAAGCTTTCTTT. Protein product: CASSRLADSIEAFF.

This chain links TRBV27 with TRBJ1-5; D might be TRBD1 (6 bases). V was clipped by 3 bases and J by 6 bases, with 12 bases between them. CDR3 length: 14 amino acids. Germline V CDR1 and CDR2: MNHEY, SMNVEV (reference sequence). CDR3 sequence: CASSFRGQGQPQHF. CDR3 nucleotides: TGTGCCAGCAGTTTTCGGGGACAAGGTCAGCCCCAGCATTTT.

The V gene is TRBV5-1, the J gene TRBJ2-1; 11 nucleotides agree with TRBD1. V lost 0 bases and J lost 6; bases outside the gene matches: 2. The germline V gene has CDR1 SGHRS and CDR2 YFSETQ. The CDR3 loop spans 15 amino acids. The DNA for the CDR3 is TGCGCCAGCAGCTTGGTAGGGACAGGGGGCAATGAGCAGTTCTTC. Protein sequence: CASSLVGTGGNEQFF. Based on the CDR3 plus reference TRBV5-1 and TRBJ2-1, the full variable domain is KAGVTQTPRYLIKTRGQQVTLSCSPISGHRSVSWYQQTPGQGLQFLFEYFSETQRNKGNFPGRFSGRQFSNSRSEMNVSTLELGDSALYLCASSLVGTGGNEQFFGPGTRLTVL.

The sample holds a few counts of this clone. J is TRBJ2-1 and V is TRBV7-2; TRBD2 matches at 9 bases. Germline V gene lookup returns CDR1 SGHTA and CDR2 FQGNSA. This CDR3 is 16 amino acids long. The J segment lost 6 bases and the V segment lost 1 base, leaving 7 bases of the junction unmatched. CDR3 amino acids: CASSLVAGVSPNEQFF. Here the CDR3 DNA reads TGTGCCAGCAGCTTAGTAGCGGGGGTTTCCCCCAATGAGCAGTTCTTC.

This clone came up a few times. The same CDR3 arises from other DNA sequences in this sample as well. The chain joins TRBV29-1 to TRBJ2-3, with 15 bases that match TRBD2. The V segment lost 6 bases and the J segment 5 bases; nucleotides outside the gene matches: 3. Per the germline V gene, CDR1 is SQVTM and CDR2 is ANQGSEA. The CDR3 contains 14 residues. The CDR3 reads CSVGTSGGIDTQYF. CDR3 in DNA: TGCAGCGTAGGGACTAGCGGGGGGATAGATACGCAGTATTTT.